A selection of T cell receptor beta chains follows, all from one sample in a study of human T cells and chemical hapten exposure. TCRdb called the RACE reads again in MiXCR, with one record for every CDR3 protein. The table shows roughly 380,000 distinct CDR3 sequences, with 5% to 6.5% occurring only once. This specimen consisted of whole blood, obtained in connection with sensitization to the hapten diphenylcyclopropenone (DPC). The receptors originated from a woman aged 50 to 60 with alopecia areata. Some clones in this sample may be carry-over from other donors' samples. CDR3s include the opening cysteine and the closing phenylalanine or tryptophan. The order of the fields is V gene, clone size, D gene, J gene, CDR3 protein, CDR3 DNA. D genes are given only for firm matches. Clone size, where shown, is once, few, many, or a class for clones that have expanded.

TRBV29-1	many	NA	TRBJ1-4	CSVGQRNEKLFF	TGCAGCGTTGGGCAGAGGAATGAAAAACTGTTTTTT
TRBV5-1	NA	TRBD2	TRBJ2-7	CASSRSGTTSYEQYF	TGCGCCAGCAGCCGTAGCGGGACTACCTCCTACGAGCAGTACTTC
TRBV3-1	NA	NA	TRBJ2-2	CASSHAGYNTGELFF	TGTGCCAGCAGCCACGCGGGCTACAACACCGGGGAGCTGTTTTTT
TRBV3-1	many	TRBD1	TRBJ1-4	CASSPGQPNEKLFF	TGTGCCAGCAGCCCGGGACAGCCTAATGAAAAACTGTTTTTT
TRBV20-1	many	NA	TRBJ1-1	CSAPAVRGRAEAFF	TGCAGTGCCCCAGCCGTCAGGGGTCGGGCTGAAGCTTTCTTT
TRBV19	many	TRBD2	TRBJ2-1	CASSIVPGLAGGHSYNEQFF	TGTGCCAGTAGTATAGTCCCGGGACTAGCGGGAGGGCACTCCTACAATGAGCAGTTCTTC
TRBV4-2	few	NA	TRBJ1-2	CASSPTLRGGHGYTF	TGTGCCAGCAGCCCAACCCTCCGGGGGGGGCATGGCTACACCTTC
TRBV29-1	many	NA	TRBJ1-1	CSVEPAAAFF	TGCAGCGTTGAACCCGCGGCGGCTTTCTTT
TRBV5-1	few	TRBD1	TRBJ1-1	CASKQGDTEAFF	TGCGCCAGTAAACAGGGGGACACTGAAGCTTTCTTT
TRBV7-2	few	NA	TRBJ2-1	CASSFKYNEQFF	TGTGCCAGCAGCTTCAAATACAATGAGCAGTTCTTC
TRBV3-1	few	NA	TRBJ2-1	CASSPGTLGQFF	TGTGCCAGCAGCCCAGGGACACTTGGGCAGTTCTTC
TRBV6-1	few	NA	TRBJ1-1	CASSEDEGLDTEAFF	TGTGCCAGCAGTGAAGACGAGGGATTGGATACTGAAGCTTTCTTT
TRBV29-1	many	NA	TRBJ1-1	CSAADGMNTEAFF	TGCAGCGCCGCGGACGGTATGAACACTGAAGCTTTCTTT
TRBV18	many	TRBD1	TRBJ1-3	CASSPGTARAGNTIYF	TGTGCCAGCTCACCAGGGACAGCTCGGGCTGGAAACACCATATATTTT
TRBV20-1	few	NA	TRBJ2-2	CSARDVLGGSAGELFF	TGCAGTGCTAGAGATGTCCTCGGCGGCTCTGCCGGGGAGCTGTTTTTT
TRBV5-5	NA	NA	TRBJ1-5	CASSLGSGRGNQPQHF	TGTGCCAGCAGCTTGGGATCCGGAAGGGGGAATCAGCCCCAGCATTTT
TRBV28	many	NA	TRBJ2-7	CASYKYGGNDEQYF	TGTGCCAGCTATAAGTACGGCGGGAACGACGAGCAGTACTTC
TRBV7-8	many	NA	TRBJ2-7	CASSLERRDGEQYF	TGTGCCAGCAGCTTAGAAAGAAGGGATGGCGAGCAGTACTTC
TRBV7-2	NA	NA	TRBJ2-1	CASSSRGQYNEQFF	TGTGCCAGCAGCTCCAGAGGACAGTACAATGAGCAGTTCTTC
TRBV2	NA	NA	TRBJ1-4	CASSKEEGSSEKLFF	TGTGCCAGCAGCAAGGAGGAGGGAAGTAGTGAAAAACTGTTTTTT
TRBV6-5	many	TRBD1	TRBJ2-7	CASSYLDRGHPEQYF	TGTGCCAGCAGTTACTTGGACAGGGGGCACCCCGAGCAGTACTTC
TRBV13	many	NA	TRBJ1-5	CASSLGRLRGGSNQPQHF	TGTGCCAGCAGCTTAGGCCGTTTACGGGGTGGGAGCAATCAGCCCCAGCATTTT
TRBV15	few	NA	TRBJ2-7	CATSAGQIYEQYF	TGTGCCACCAGCGCAGGACAGATCTACGAGCAGTACTTC
TRBV4-3	many	NA	TRBJ2-2	CASSRTLLEAGELFF	TGCGCCAGCAGCCGAACTCTACTGGAGGCCGGGGAGCTGTTTTTT
TRBV12-3/TRBV12-4	many	NA	TRBJ2-2	CASSLNGGNTGELFF	TGTGCCAGCAGTTTAAACGGTGGGAACACCGGGGAGCTGTTTTTT
TRBV4-3	many	TRBD2	TRBJ2-1	CASSREIGSGSREQFF	TGCGCCAGCAGCCGCGAGATAGGTAGCGGGAGCCGGGAGCAGTTCTTC
TRBV30	many	NA	TRBJ1-5	CAWSSEARQGNQPQHF	TGTGCCTGGAGTTCCGAGGCCCGGCAGGGCAATCAGCCCCAGCATTTT
TRBV29-1	NA	NA	TRBJ1-4	CSVEDGRNEKLFF	TGCAGCGTTGAAGATGGACGGAATGAAAAACTGTTTTTT
TRBV6-5	many	NA	TRBJ2-6	CAVRAGGANVLTF	TGTGCCGTCAGAGCGGGTGGGGCCAACGTCCTGACTTTC
TRBV27	many	NA	TRBJ1-2	CASSRGAQEGYGYTF	TGTGCCAGCAGTCGGGGGGCCCAGGAGGGCTATGGCTACACCTTC
TRBV5-6	many	NA	TRBJ2-2	CASSLGDSGELFF	TGTGCCAGCAGTCTGGGGGATTCCGGGGAGCTGTTTTTT
TRBV7-9	NA	NA	TRBJ1-5	CASSLVTGATGNQPQHF	TGTGCCAGCAGCTTAGTGACGGGGGCTACGGGCAATCAGCCCCAGCATTTT
TRBV6-5	many	NA	TRBJ2-2	CASSYSPKTTGELFF	TGTGCCAGCAGTTACTCCCCTAAGACCACCGGGGAGCTGTTTTTT
TRBV12-3/TRBV12-4	many	NA	TRBJ2-1	CASSPGTSSYNEQFF	TGTGCCAGCAGCCCCGGGACAAGCTCCTACAATGAGCAGTTCTTC
TRBV28	few	NA	TRBJ2-7	CASRPGTGFSYEQYF	TGTGCCAGCAGGCCCGGGACGGGATTCTCCTACGAGCAGTACTTC
TRBV28	many	NA	TRBJ2-7	CASRPALAAPYEQYF	TGTGCCAGCAGGCCCGCTTTAGCGGCCCCCTACGAGCAGTACTTC
TRBV29-1	many	NA	TRBJ1-1	CSVPGERGTEAFF	TGCAGCGTCCCTGGGGAAAGGGGTACTGAAGCTTTCTTT
TRBV6-6	many	TRBD1	TRBJ2-2	CATPGQGNTGELFF	TGTGCCACCCCGGGACAGGGGAACACCGGGGAGCTGTTTTTT
TRBV29-1	few	NA	TRBJ1-2	CSVGFYREDYGYTF	TGCAGCGTTGGGTTTTACAGGGAGGACTATGGCTACACCTTC
TRBV12-3/TRBV12-4	NA	NA	TRBJ2-3	CASRTTLSTDTQYF	TGTGCCAGCAGAACGACATTGAGCACAGATACGCAGTATTTT
TRBV18	NA	NA	TRBJ1-1	CASSPVRVEQNTEAFF	TGTGCCAGCTCACCGGTACGTGTTGAACAGAACACTGAAGCTTTCTTT
TRBV30	many	NA	TRBJ1-1	CLTAGPTEAFF	TGTCTGACAGCCGGGCCCACTGAAGCTTTCTTT
TRBV20-1	many	NA	TRBJ1-1	CSARQPNTEAFF	TGCAGTGCTAGACAACCGAACACTGAAGCTTTCTTT
TRBV12-3/TRBV12-4	many	TRBD1	TRBJ1-4	CASSLDREGEKLFF	TGTGCCAGCAGTTTGGACAGGGAGGGTGAAAAACTGTTTTTT
TRBV30	NA	NA	TRBJ1-1	CAWGTSRGAEAFF	TGTGCCTGGGGGACTTCACGAGGGGCTGAAGCTTTCTTT
TRBV7-2	many	TRBD2	TRBJ2-3	CASSPRRREWGTDTQYF	TGTGCCAGCAGCCCGAGGAGGCGGGAGTGGGGCACAGATACGCAGTATTTT
TRBV6-6	many	NA	TRBJ1-6	CASSYEGGNSPLHF	TGTGCCAGCAGTTACGAGGGAGGTAATTCACCCCTCCACTTT